This record concerns one T cell receptor (beta chain) sequence. This specimen comes from a study of blood T cell repertoires in COVID-19. About the research overall: Sites across the United States, Italy and Spain contributed samples from acute and convalescent COVID-19. Nucleic acid was either cDNA or gDNA, and it came from T cells, B-cell-depleted T cells, or PBMCs.

Data came from immunoSEQ multiplex PCR; TCRdb stores just in-frame clones and leaves some out. In the table there are some 120,000 clones, approximately 74% of which are singletons. Germline V gives CDR1 SGHAT, CDR2 FQNNGV. CDR3 size: 16 residues. V dropped 1 base and J dropped 2 bases, with 14 bases sitting between them. The sequence derives from a man in his sixties with acute or convalescent COVID-19. The sequenced sample consisted of peripheral blood. The chain carries TRBV11-2 and TRBJ2-5; D may be TRBD1 (6 bases). CDR3 sequence: CASSLGGHSRQETQYF. The CDR3 coding sequence is TGTGCCAGCAGCTTAGGGGGACATTCAAGGCAAGAGACCCAGTACTTC.